This TCR beta chain was captured by sequencing in a study of blood T cells in healthy people across ages. Points from the study as a whole: Naive CD4+ cells and diversity were both higher in long-lived donors than in aged donors.

Primers used in a second PCR of about 7 to 11 cycles were a sample-barcoded 5' primer and a J-beta primer mix. TCRdb processed the 5' RACE reads anew with MiXCR; each CDR3 protein has one entry. The sample comprises around 700,000 distinct CDR3 sequences, 25% of which are singletons, and 9% to 9.5% rests with the top ten. The CDR3 extends over 15 amino acids. The ends lost 2 bases at V and 5 bases at J; junction bases unmatched: 7. CDR1 and CDR2 from the germline V gene are DFQATT and SNEGSKA (reference sequence). Concerning this clonotype: Its specificity is unknown.

This sample also appeared in a second study, on T cells of mothers and their children. That paper states: Evidence of persistent microchimeric T cell clones was absent.

What was sequenced was blood. The rearrangement uses TRBV20-1 and TRBJ2-2; TRBD1 agrees at 8 bases. The origin of this receptor is a boy between 10 and 17 years old in good health. CDR3 amino acids: CSARRTGPRTGELFF. Here the CDR3 DNA reads TGCAGTGCTAGAAGGACAGGGCCGCGGACCGGGGAGCTGTTTTTT.